These 3 T cell receptor beta chains share one sample of origin, sequenced in a study of post-analysis software for immune sequencing data. Which antigens these TCRs recognize remains unknown. Findings and limits, study-wide: TRBV5-6, TRBV5-1 and TRBV20-1 belonged to a set of a handful of TRBV segments that were more frequent in patients than controls.

Presence of unique molecular identifiers characterized the TCR beta cDNA libraries. One entry per CDR3 protein results from TCRdb running MiXCR on the PCR reads. The sample yields 820,000 or so distinct CDR3 sequences, approximately 53% seen once. Sequencing was performed on blood. The source of these receptors is a girl between 5 and 17 years old with multiple sclerosis.

V is TRBV13 and J is TRBJ2-3; 12 nucleotides agree with TRBD2. This CDR3 region has 18 residues. Germline lookup yields CDR1 PRHDT and CDR2 FYEKMQ (reference sequence). The V segment lost 2 bases and the J segment 0 bases; nucleotides outside the gene matches: 6. In DNA, the CDR3 is TGTGCCAGCAGCTTATACCTAGCGGGAGGGAAAAGCACAGATACGCAGTATTTT. Translated: CASSLYLAGGKSTDTQYF.

The V gene is TRBV5-1, the J gene TRBJ2-5; 15 bases are shared with TRBD2. Trimming took 4 bases from V and 3 from J; bases not matched to a gene: 7. Per germline, CDR1 SGHRS and CDR2 YFSETQ. The CDR3 spans 17 residues. The CDR3 region has the DNA TGCGCCAGCAGCCTGGGACTAGCGGGGGGCTCAAAAGAGACCCAGTACTTC. Amino acid sequence: CASSLGLAGGSKETQYF.

The gene calls are TRBV5-1 and TRBJ2-7, with D perhaps TRBD1 (6 bases). The V gene lost 4 bases and the J gene lost 4 bases, with 15 bases spanning the gap. This CDR3 is 14 amino acids long. Germline V lookup: CDR1 SGHRS, CDR2 YFSETQ. Here the CDR3 reads CASSRVGDIYEQYF. The CDR3 region has the DNA TGCGCCAGCAGCCGCGTCGGGGACATATACGAGCAGTACTTC.